This is a list of T cell receptor beta chains from one sample in a study of response to subunit inactivated influenza vaccine. MiXCR, run by TCRdb on the RT-PCR reads, gives a single entry per CDR3 protein. Of some 500,000 distinct CDR3 sequences in the sample, approximately 17% are singletons; the top ten hold less than 4%. This material consisted of CD4+ T cells sorted from PBMCs, taken less than 30 months after vaccination. Receptor source: a man between 50 and 75 years old who received an inactivated influenza vaccine. The CDR3 runs from the conserved cysteine through the conserved F or W. D genes are given only for firm matches. Clone size is stated in some rows and not others, as once, few, many or a class when expanded.

cdr3_nt: TGTGCCACCAGCAGAGATCAGGGATCCTATCAGCCCCAGCATTTT; cdr3_aa: CATSRDQGSYQPQHF; v_call: TRBV15; d_call: .; j_call: TRBJ1-5; clone_size: .
cdr3_nt: TGCAGTGCTCCCCTAGCGGGGGGTCAAGAGACCCAGTACTTC; cdr3_aa: CSAPLAGGQETQYF; v_call: TRBV20-1; d_call: TRBD2; j_call: TRBJ2-5; clone_size: .
cdr3_nt: TGTGCCAGCAGCTTAGGGCCTAGCGGACGCACAGATACGCAGTATTTT; cdr3_aa: CASSLGPSGRTDTQYF; v_call: TRBV11-2; d_call: TRBD2; j_call: TRBJ2-3; clone_size: .
cdr3_nt: TGCAGTGCTAGAGGAGAGAGCGGGAGGAACTACGAGCAGTACTTC; cdr3_aa: CSARGESGRNYEQYF; v_call: TRBV20-1; d_call: TRBD2; j_call: TRBJ2-7; clone_size: .
cdr3_nt: TGCAGTGCTAGTAGCGGCGGGAGAAGCGAGACCCAGTACTTC; cdr3_aa: CSASSGGRSETQYF; v_call: TRBV20-1; d_call: TRBD2; j_call: TRBJ2-5; clone_size: .
cdr3_nt: TGCAGTGCTAGAGGGGGCGAGGTCGAGCAGTACTTC; cdr3_aa: CSARGGEVEQYF; v_call: TRBV20-1; d_call: .; j_call: TRBJ2-7; clone_size: .
cdr3_nt: TGTGCCACCAGTGATAACACAGGGTTGGAAGCTTTCTTT; cdr3_aa: CATSDNTGLEAFF; v_call: TRBV24-1; d_call: .; j_call: TRBJ1-1; clone_size: many
cdr3_nt: TGTGCCAGCAGCTCCTCATTGCAAGAGACCCAGTACTTC; cdr3_aa: CASSSSLQETQYF; v_call: TRBV7-2; d_call: .; j_call: TRBJ2-5; clone_size: few
cdr3_nt: TGCAGTGCTAGACCGGGGGGGCACCAAGAGACCCAGTACTTC; cdr3_aa: CSARPGGHQETQYF; v_call: TRBV20-1; d_call: TRBD2; j_call: TRBJ2-5; clone_size: .
cdr3_nt: TGTGCCAGCAGCTTAGAGCGTATCAATGAGCAGTTCTTC; cdr3_aa: CASSLERINEQFF; v_call: TRBV11-2; d_call: .; j_call: TRBJ2-1; clone_size: .
cdr3_nt: TGCAGTGCTACGCCGGGGAGCGGGAGCTACGAGCAGTACTTC; cdr3_aa: CSATPGSGSYEQYF; v_call: TRBV20-1; d_call: TRBD2; j_call: TRBJ2-7; clone_size: few
cdr3_nt: TGCGCCAGCAGTGAAACTAGCGGGGCCTACAATGAGCAGTTCTTC; cdr3_aa: CASSETSGAYNEQFF; v_call: TRBV10-2; d_call: TRBD2; j_call: TRBJ2-1; clone_size: .
cdr3_nt: TGTGCCAGCAGCCCCAATCCCGGACAGGGCAACTATGGCTACACCTTC; cdr3_aa: CASSPNPGQGNYGYTF; v_call: TRBV7-2; d_call: TRBD1; j_call: TRBJ1-2; clone_size: few
cdr3_nt: TGTGCCAGCAGCTCTCTCCACCTACCCAATAATTCACCCCTCCACTTT; cdr3_aa: CASSSLHLPNNSPLHF; v_call: TRBV3-1; d_call: .; j_call: TRBJ1-6; clone_size: .
cdr3_nt: TGTGCCAGCAGTGAACTAGCGGGAGTTTACAATGAGCAGTTCTTC; cdr3_aa: CASSELAGVYNEQFF; v_call: TRBV28; d_call: TRBD2; j_call: TRBJ2-1; clone_size: few
cdr3_nt: TGTGCCAGCAGTTTAAAGGCCCCTCCGAGCTCTGGAAACACCATATATTTT; cdr3_aa: CASSLKAPPSSGNTIYF; v_call: TRBV27; d_call: .; j_call: TRBJ1-3; clone_size: .
cdr3_nt: TGTGCCAGCAGCGAGACGGGCGGGCAAGAGACCCAGTACTTC; cdr3_aa: CASSETGGQETQYF; v_call: TRBV12-3/TRBV12-4; d_call: .; j_call: TRBJ2-5; clone_size: .
cdr3_nt: TGCAGCGTTGCGACGGAGGCCAATCAGCCCCAGCATTTT; cdr3_aa: CSVATEANQPQHF; v_call: TRBV29-1; d_call: .; j_call: TRBJ1-5; clone_size: many
cdr3_nt: TGTGCCAGCGCAAGAGGGGAGACAGGCCTCTCCTACGAGCAGTACTTC; cdr3_aa: CASARGETGLSYEQYF; v_call: TRBV21-1; d_call: .; j_call: TRBJ2-7; clone_size: few
cdr3_nt: TGCGCCAGCAGCTTAGGACATTACTCCTACAATGAGCAGTTCTTC; cdr3_aa: CASSLGHYSYNEQFF; v_call: TRBV5-1; d_call: .; j_call: TRBJ2-1; clone_size: few
cdr3_nt: TGTGCCAGCAGCCCGGGACAGGCGTACAATGAGCAGTTCTTC; cdr3_aa: CASSPGQAYNEQFF; v_call: TRBV12-3/TRBV12-4; d_call: TRBD1; j_call: TRBJ2-1; clone_size: .
cdr3_nt: TGTGCCATCAGTGGAGGGGGCCTTAGCTCCTACGAGCAGTACTTC; cdr3_aa: CAISGGGLSSYEQYF; v_call: TRBV10-3; d_call: TRBD1; j_call: TRBJ2-7; clone_size: few
cdr3_nt: TGCAGCGTTGTGGTTGGAGGGCATGATAGCAATCAGCCCCAGCATTTT; cdr3_aa: CSVVVGGHDSNQPQHF; v_call: TRBV29-1; d_call: .; j_call: TRBJ1-5; clone_size: few
cdr3_nt: TGTGCCAGCAGCCCCAGAGACCAGTACAATGAGCAGTTCTTC; cdr3_aa: CASSPRDQYNEQFF; v_call: TRBV6-1; d_call: .; j_call: TRBJ2-1; clone_size: few
cdr3_nt: TGTGCCAGCTCACCGTCGTGGGGGAGAGAGACCCAGTACTTC; cdr3_aa: CASSPSWGRETQYF; v_call: TRBV18; d_call: .; j_call: TRBJ2-5; clone_size: .
cdr3_nt: TGCAGTGCTAGATTAGTCGGGCTGTACAATCAGCCCCAGCATTTT; cdr3_aa: CSARLVGLYNQPQHF; v_call: TRBV20-1; d_call: .; j_call: TRBJ1-5; clone_size: many
cdr3_nt: TGTGCCAGCAGTGAAAATACGAACACCGGGGAGCTGTTTTTT; cdr3_aa: CASSENTNTGELFF; v_call: TRBV12-3/TRBV12-4; d_call: .; j_call: TRBJ2-2; clone_size: few
cdr3_nt: TGCGCCAGCAGCCAACACGGGACAGGGAATTCACCCCTCCACTTT; cdr3_aa: CASSQHGTGNSPLHF; v_call: TRBV4-1; d_call: TRBD1; j_call: TRBJ1-6; clone_size: .
cdr3_nt: TGTGCCAGCGGACAGGCAACCTACGAGCAGTACTTC; cdr3_aa: CASGQATYEQYF; v_call: TRBV2; d_call: TRBD1; j_call: TRBJ2-7; clone_size: few
cdr3_nt: TGTGCCAGCAGCTTGGTCATTGGCGTTTTGGACCAGTACTTC; cdr3_aa: CASSLVIGVLDQYF; v_call: TRBV12-3/TRBV12-4; d_call: .; j_call: TRBJ2-5; clone_size: few
cdr3_nt: TGCAGTGCTAGAAGGCAGGGAACCTATAATTCACCCCTCCACTTT; cdr3_aa: CSARRQGTYNSPLHF; v_call: TRBV20-1; d_call: .; j_call: TRBJ1-6; clone_size: .
cdr3_nt: TGTGCCAGCAGCTTAGTGTCTATAGCGAGAATTCACACAGATACGCAGTATTTT; cdr3_aa: CASSLVSIARIHTDTQYF; v_call: TRBV11-2; d_call: .; j_call: TRBJ2-3; clone_size: few
cdr3_nt: TGCGCCAGCAGCTTCCCCAGCACAGATACGCAGTATTTT; cdr3_aa: CASSFPSTDTQYF; v_call: TRBV5-1; d_call: .; j_call: TRBJ2-3; clone_size: many
cdr3_nt: TGTGCCAGCAGCGTACTAGCGGGGACCACAGATACGCAGTATTTT; cdr3_aa: CASSVLAGTTDTQYF; v_call: TRBV12-3/TRBV12-4; d_call: TRBD2; j_call: TRBJ2-3; clone_size: .
cdr3_nt: TGTGCCATCAGTGGTCTAGCGGCCAATGAGCAGTTCTTC; cdr3_aa: CAISGLAANEQFF; v_call: TRBV10-3; d_call: TRBD2; j_call: TRBJ2-1; clone_size: many
cdr3_nt: TGTGCCATCAGCCCCGGGCGTTACAACGAGCAGTACTTC; cdr3_aa: CAISPGRYNEQYF; v_call: TRBV10-3; d_call: .; j_call: TRBJ2-7; clone_size: few
cdr3_nt: TGTGCCAGCAGTCTGACTAGCGCCTACGAGCAGTACTTC; cdr3_aa: CASSLTSAYEQYF; v_call: TRBV6-6; d_call: TRBD2; j_call: TRBJ2-7; clone_size: few
cdr3_nt: TGTGCCATCAGGCAAAGACAGGGGACCTATGGCTACACCTTC; cdr3_aa: CAIRQRQGTYGYTF; v_call: TRBV10-3; d_call: TRBD1; j_call: TRBJ1-2; clone_size: few
cdr3_nt: TGTGCCATCAGTCCAGGGGGGGATACGCAGTATTTT; cdr3_aa: CAISPGGDTQYF; v_call: TRBV10-3; d_call: .; j_call: TRBJ2-3; clone_size: .
cdr3_nt: TGTGCCAGCAGCTTTCAAGTTAGAGAGACCCAGTACTTC; cdr3_aa: CASSFQVRETQYF; v_call: TRBV7-2; d_call: .; j_call: TRBJ2-5; clone_size: .
cdr3_nt: TGCAGTGCTAGATCAGAGACTAGCCAGACCCAGTACTTC; cdr3_aa: CSARSETSQTQYF; v_call: TRBV20-1; d_call: TRBD2; j_call: TRBJ2-5; clone_size: once
cdr3_nt: TGCGCCAGCAGCTTCGGGTCTTGGAACACCGGGGAGCTGTTTTTT; cdr3_aa: CASSFGSWNTGELFF; v_call: TRBV5-1; d_call: .; j_call: TRBJ2-2; clone_size: few
cdr3_nt: TGTGCCAGCAGTTTCGGTAGAGGGGGGGCTTACAATGAGCAGTTCTTC; cdr3_aa: CASSFGRGGAYNEQFF; v_call: TRBV27; d_call: .; j_call: TRBJ2-1; clone_size: .
cdr3_nt: TGCGCCAGCAGCCAAACCTATCTACAGGGAGATGGCTACACCTTC; cdr3_aa: CASSQTYLQGDGYTF; v_call: TRBV4-3; d_call: .; j_call: TRBJ1-2; clone_size: .
cdr3_nt: TGTGCCAGCAGCCAGGGGGGCACCTTGAACACCGGGGAGCTGTTTTTT; cdr3_aa: CASSQGGTLNTGELFF; v_call: TRBV7-2; d_call: .; j_call: TRBJ2-2; clone_size: few
cdr3_nt: TGTGCCAGCAGTGCCAGGACAGGGAGCTTGCACGAGCAGTACTTC; cdr3_aa: CASSARTGSLHEQYF; v_call: TRBV12-3/TRBV12-4; d_call: TRBD1; j_call: TRBJ2-7; clone_size: .
cdr3_nt: TGTGCCAGCTCACCACCGCAACAGAGGAGCACAGATACGCAGTATTTT; cdr3_aa: CASSPPQQRSTDTQYF; v_call: TRBV18; d_call: .; j_call: TRBJ2-3; clone_size: .
cdr3_nt: TGTGCCAGCAGCTTCACAGGGGGCGCGCAGTACTTC; cdr3_aa: CASSFTGGAQYF; v_call: TRBV7-2; d_call: TRBD1; j_call: TRBJ2-7; clone_size: few
cdr3_nt: TGTGCCAGCAGTTCGGGACAGTTAGCCAAAAACATTCAGTACTTC; cdr3_aa: CASSSGQLAKNIQYF; v_call: TRBV12-3/TRBV12-4; d_call: TRBD1; j_call: TRBJ2-4; clone_size: .
cdr3_nt: TGCAGCGTTGAAGGTGTCTACAGCAGCTACACCTTC; cdr3_aa: CSVEGVYSSYTF; v_call: TRBV29-1; d_call: .; j_call: TRBJ1-2; clone_size: .
cdr3_nt: TGTGCCAGCAGCCACGGGGTCGCTCTTCATGGCTACACCTTC; cdr3_aa: CASSHGVALHGYTF; v_call: TRBV12-3/TRBV12-4; d_call: .; j_call: TRBJ1-2; clone_size: few
cdr3_nt: TGCAGTGCTGGACAAGGGTGGGGAGGTGAAAAACTGTTTTTT; cdr3_aa: CSAGQGWGGEKLFF; v_call: TRBV20-1; d_call: .; j_call: TRBJ1-4; clone_size: few
cdr3_nt: TGTGCCATCGGTGTGGGGGGAAGGACCGGGGAGCTGTTTTTT; cdr3_aa: CAIGVGGRTGELFF; v_call: TRBV10-3; d_call: .; j_call: TRBJ2-2; clone_size: few
cdr3_nt: TGTGCCAGCAGCTTAGCGGGCTCGTCCGTCAATGAGCAGTTCTTC; cdr3_aa: CASSLAGSSVNEQFF; v_call: TRBV7-8; d_call: .; j_call: TRBJ2-1; clone_size: few
cdr3_nt: TGCAGTGCTAGAGATCTGATGTCCGGGGGCACTGAAGCTTTCTTT; cdr3_aa: CSARDLMSGGTEAFF; v_call: TRBV20-1; d_call: .; j_call: TRBJ1-1; clone_size: .
cdr3_nt: TGTGCCAGCAGTTTAGGGGCAGAATATGGCTACACCTTC; cdr3_aa: CASSLGAEYGYTF; v_call: TRBV12-3/TRBV12-4; d_call: .; j_call: TRBJ1-2; clone_size: few
cdr3_nt: TGCGCCAGCAGCCCGTCCCGACTAGGCCCTCCAGATACGCAGTATTTT; cdr3_aa: CASSPSRLGPPDTQYF; v_call: TRBV5-1; d_call: .; j_call: TRBJ2-3; clone_size: few
cdr3_nt: TGCAGTGCTAGAGATGTGGCGCGGGCCACAGATACGCAGTATTTT; cdr3_aa: CSARDVARATDTQYF; v_call: TRBV20-1; d_call: .; j_call: TRBJ2-3; clone_size: few